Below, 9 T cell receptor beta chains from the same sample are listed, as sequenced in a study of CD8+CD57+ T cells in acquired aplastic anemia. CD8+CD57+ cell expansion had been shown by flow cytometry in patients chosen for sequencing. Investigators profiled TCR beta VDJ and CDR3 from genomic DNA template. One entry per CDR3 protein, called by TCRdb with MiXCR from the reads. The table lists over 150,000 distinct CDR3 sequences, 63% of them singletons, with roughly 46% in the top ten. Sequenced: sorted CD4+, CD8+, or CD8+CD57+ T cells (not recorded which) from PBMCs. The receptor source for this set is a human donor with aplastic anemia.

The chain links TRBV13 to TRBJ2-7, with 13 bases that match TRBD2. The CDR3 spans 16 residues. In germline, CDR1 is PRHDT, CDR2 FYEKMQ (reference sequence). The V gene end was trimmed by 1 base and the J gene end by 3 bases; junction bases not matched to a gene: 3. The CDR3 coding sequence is TGTGCCAGCAGCTTAGCCACTAGCGGGGGGGGCTACGAGCAGTACTTC. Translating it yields CASSLATSGGGYEQYF.

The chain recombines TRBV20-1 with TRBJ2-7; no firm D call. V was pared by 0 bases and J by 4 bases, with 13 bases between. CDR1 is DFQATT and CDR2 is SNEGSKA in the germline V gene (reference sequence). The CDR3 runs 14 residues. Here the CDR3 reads CSARDTQKGYEQYF. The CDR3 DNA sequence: TGCAGTGCTAGAGATACACAGAAGGGATACGAGCAGTACTTC.

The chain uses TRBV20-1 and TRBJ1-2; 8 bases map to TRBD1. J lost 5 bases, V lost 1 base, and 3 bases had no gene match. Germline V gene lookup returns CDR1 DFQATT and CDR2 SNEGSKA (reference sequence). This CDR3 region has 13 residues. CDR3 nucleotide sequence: TGCAGTGCTAGAGGACAGGGGACGTATGGCTACACCTTC. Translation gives CSARGQGTYGYTF.

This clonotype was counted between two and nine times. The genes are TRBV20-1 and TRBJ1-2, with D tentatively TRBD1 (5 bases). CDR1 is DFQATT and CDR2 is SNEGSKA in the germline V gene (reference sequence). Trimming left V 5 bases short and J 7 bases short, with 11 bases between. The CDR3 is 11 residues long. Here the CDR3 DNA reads TGCAGTGCTCGTATGAGGGGTGGCTACACCTTC. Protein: CSARMRGGYTF.

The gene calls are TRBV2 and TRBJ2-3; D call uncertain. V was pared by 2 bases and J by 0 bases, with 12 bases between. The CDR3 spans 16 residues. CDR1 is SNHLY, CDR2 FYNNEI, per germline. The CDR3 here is CASSELGDSSTDTQYF. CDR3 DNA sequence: TGTGCCAGCAGTGAACTAGGTGACTCGAGCACAGATACGCAGTATTTT.

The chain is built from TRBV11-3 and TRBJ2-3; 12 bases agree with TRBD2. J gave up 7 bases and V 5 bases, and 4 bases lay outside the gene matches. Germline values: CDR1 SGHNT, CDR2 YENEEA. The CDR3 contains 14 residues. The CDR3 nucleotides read TGTGCCAGCAGCCTCGGGACTAGCGGGTATACGCAGTATTTT. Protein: CASSLGTSGYTQYF.

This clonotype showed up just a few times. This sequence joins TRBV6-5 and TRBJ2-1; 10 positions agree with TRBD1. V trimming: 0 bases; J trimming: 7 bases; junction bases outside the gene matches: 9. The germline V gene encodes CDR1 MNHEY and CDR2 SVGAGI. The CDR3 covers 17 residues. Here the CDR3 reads CASSYSDRGSYLNEQFF. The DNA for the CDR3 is TGTGCCAGCAGTTACTCGGACAGGGGGTCCTACTTAAATGAGCAGTTCTTC.

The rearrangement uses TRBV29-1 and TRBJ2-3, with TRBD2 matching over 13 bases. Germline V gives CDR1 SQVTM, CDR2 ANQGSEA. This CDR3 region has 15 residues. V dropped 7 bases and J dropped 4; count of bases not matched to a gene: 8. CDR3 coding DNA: TGCAGCGCTAGGACTAGCGGGAGCTTTGCAGATACGCAGTATTTT. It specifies CSARTSGSFADTQYF.

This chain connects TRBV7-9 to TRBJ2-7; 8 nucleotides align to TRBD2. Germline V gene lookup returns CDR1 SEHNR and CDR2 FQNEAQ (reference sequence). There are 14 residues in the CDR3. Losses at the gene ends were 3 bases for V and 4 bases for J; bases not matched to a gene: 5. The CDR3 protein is CASSFGLAGYEQYF. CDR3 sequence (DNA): TGTGCCAGCAGCTTTGGGCTAGCGGGTTACGAGCAGTACTTC.